A selection of T cell receptor beta chains follows, all from one sample in a study of T cells in Graves' hyperthyroidism and ophthalmopathy. TCRdb independently ran MiXCR on the multiplex PCR reads; one entry per CDR3 protein. The data show approximately 600,000 distinct CDR3 sequences, with about a sixth seen just once and approximately 3.8% held by the top ten. The sample was blood. The receptors originated from a woman aged 30 to 39 with Graves' hyperthyroidism. Both conserved end residues are part of each CDR3. Each record gives: CDR3 protein, CDR3 DNA, clone size, CDR3 length, J gene, V gene, D gene. A D gene is named only where the DNA matches it firmly. The size of a clone is reported for some rows only, either as once, few or many, or as a class for expanded clones.

CDR3: CASSLIAPNSPLHF
DNA: TGTGCCAGCAGCCTTATCGCACCTAATTCACCCCTCCACTTT
size: few
length: 14
J: TRBJ1-6
V: TRBV3-1
D: -

CDR3: CASSLPAGNTGELFF
DNA: TGCGCCAGCAGCTTGCCTGCGGGGAACACCGGGGAGCTGTTTTTT
size: many
length: 15
J: TRBJ2-2
V: TRBV5-1
D: -

CDR3: CASSVIGTGNTIYF
DNA: TGTGCCAGCAGCGTCATAGGGACTGGAAACACCATATATTTT
size: -
length: 14
J: TRBJ1-3
V: TRBV9
D: -

CDR3: CASSLNGRETQYF
DNA: TGTGCCAGCAGCCTAAACGGGAGGGAGACCCAGTACTTC
size: many
length: 13
J: TRBJ2-5
V: TRBV3-1
D: TRBD2

CDR3: CASSVRADQPQHF
DNA: TGTGCCAGCAGCGTCAGGGCTGATCAGCCCCAGCATTTT
size: -
length: 13
J: TRBJ1-5
V: TRBV9
D: -

CDR3: CASSYSSGRTDTQYF
DNA: TGTGCCAGCAGTTACTCTAGCGGGAGGACAGATACGCAGTATTTT
size: many
length: 15
J: TRBJ2-3
V: TRBV7-3
D: TRBD2

CDR3: CASSGTGGANTGELFF
DNA: TGTGCCAGCAGTGGGACAGGGGGAGCGAACACCGGGGAGCTGTTTTTT
size: many
length: 16
J: TRBJ2-2
V: TRBV2
D: TRBD1

CDR3: CSVRTGNSYEQYF
DNA: TGCAGCGTTAGGACAGGGAATTCCTACGAGCAGTACTTC
size: few
length: 13
J: TRBJ2-7
V: TRBV29-1
D: TRBD1

CDR3: CASSPPGRGKNQPQHF
DNA: TGTGCCAGTAGCCCACCGGGCAGGGGCAAAAATCAGCCCCAGCATTTT
size: many
length: 16
J: TRBJ1-5
V: TRBV19
D: -

CDR3: CASSEGGDIEAFF
DNA: TGCGCCAGCAGCGAGGGGGGGGACATTGAAGCTTTCTTT
size: few
length: 13
J: TRBJ1-1
V: TRBV5-1
D: -

CDR3: CASIISGSYEQYF
DNA: TGTGCCAGCATCATTAGCGGGTCCTACGAGCAGTACTTC
size: few
length: 13
J: TRBJ2-7
V: TRBV5-6
D: TRBD2

CDR3: CASRKRDSSYEQYF
DNA: TGTGCCAGCAGGAAGCGGGACAGCTCCTACGAGCAGTACTTC
size: many
length: 14
J: TRBJ2-7
V: TRBV27
D: -

CDR3: CASSSSGETQYF
DNA: TGTGCCAGCAGTTCCTCAGGGGAGACCCAGTACTTC
size: many
length: 12
J: TRBJ2-5
V: TRBV28
D: -

CDR3: CASSYSEGSSSYEQYF
DNA: TGTGCCAGCAGTTACTCTGAGGGCTCGAGCTCCTACGAGCAGTACTTC
size: many
length: 16
J: TRBJ2-7
V: TRBV6-6
D: -